The subject of this entry is one T cell receptor (beta chain). Its antigen is not yet known. One base away there is no much larger clone; base qualities are not given. The data belong to a study of cytomegalovirus exposure and HLA in healthy donors listed by TCRdb under 2017. In the study overall: An earlier analysis of under 600 of the donors reported more than 250 Gb of sequence data and 100 million to 140 million unique TCR beta sequences from approximately 180 million T cells. In a later analysis, previously published TCR beta repertoires from 666 donors were re-analyzed and high-resolution HLA genotyping was added so that TCR occurrence patterns could be studied. Typing coverage differed by locus: A, B, C, DRB1 and DQB1 were typed in about 620-630 donors, DQA1 in about 500, DPA1 in around 610, and DPB1 in about 450. A later genetic analysis took genome-wide SNP genotypes for about 65% of the 666 donors and used that subset as a discovery cohort. The study aimed to test whether cataloging public T cell receptors could reveal signatures of past pathogen exposure. Among about 390 genotyped donors of the cohort, an average of around 240,000 unique TCR beta nucleotide sequences were sequenced per donor, 15% to 20% of them non-productive. To predict cytomegalovirus infection status, the study combined high-throughput TCR immunosequencing, statistical association of individual TCRs with disease status, and machine learning. Alongside the repertoire data, information on donor age, sex, ethnicity and CMV serostatus was compiled. To decide whether each TCR beta V gene segment behaved as functional or pseudogenic, an earlier analysis of approximately 600 of the donors relied on high-throughput TCR beta sequencing. The study used immunosequencing to profile the T cell repertoires of under 700 subjects and linked those repertoires to cytomegalovirus serostatus. Rather than drawing on any new phenotypic data, the later analysis identified candidate immune exposures from TCR beta sequences and the way those sequences occurred across donors. About 320 gigabases of sequencing data and 78 million or so unique TCR sequences were included in an early release covering about 700 HLA-typed donors. Every discovery cohort repertoire had been produced on one sequencing platform. Along with the approximately 650-subject first cohort, a separate validation cohort of 120 different subjects was used. Roughly 5 DR-DQ haplotypes were treated as single units for association and clustering because of strong linkage in the cohort. Among the roughly 400 genotyped donors, approximately 81% belonged to the genetic ancestry cluster associated with self-reported Caucasian donors. Both class I and class II loci were covered by HLA typing, at four-digit resolution. The investigation overall reported the following: The authors suggested that the approach could potentially be generalized to other disease states and immunological phenotypes. According to a later analysis, TCR association rates differed among HLA loci, with DRB1 alleles showing the most associated TCRs and HLA-C alleles showing the fewest. Most TCR sequences were observed very rarely across donors, whereas some public TCRs were present in many individuals. At a false discovery rate of 0.05, a later analysis linked around 17,000 TCR beta sequences to specific HLA alleles. Correlated functional status among segregating V segments might reflect linkage disequilibrium, but an unknown experimental factor could not be ruled out. The presence/absence analyses assumed that sequencing depth was roughly uniform across donors, and that assumption may not be true. The only immune exposure information available for the cohort was CMV serostatus. An association between a missense DCLRE1C variant and V-gene and J-gene trimming of TCR beta chains was found in a later genetic analysis and replicated in an independent cohort. The study gave a list of under 200 TCR beta chains associated with cytomegalovirus. Broadly in line with IMGT annotations, most TCR beta V segments showed up in productive rearrangements about 90% or about 30% of the time in an earlier analysis of some 590 of the donors. In this cohort, only TCR beta chains were sequenced, and detectable features were limited by the absence of alpha or paired-chain data. According to a later analysis, most CMV-associated TCR beta chains appeared to be HLA-restricted, and the HLA associations seemed to be driven largely by CMV exposure. Compared with the roughly 700-donor mean, donors in an Asian-associated ancestry cluster had fewer N-insertions in productive TCRs, according to a later genetic analysis. The 87-base-pair reads could not distinguish some IMGT-functional V segments, including TRBV6-2 and TRBV6-3, so those segments were excluded. A further reported finding was that TCR beta sequences accurately predicted the HLA-A and HLA-B alleles for most subjects in the first cohort. A later analysis reported that several top co-occurrence clusters appeared linked to parvovirus B19, influenza, CMV and Epstein-Barr virus. Strong co-occurrence of HLA alleles, especially DR and DQ, made assigning TCR associations to individual alleles difficult. A group of highly shared sequence variants was considered likely to be a technical artifact of the sequencing pipeline. In both the original and validation cohorts, the classifier was reported to diagnose cytomegalovirus status with high specificity and sensitivity. Because counts were too low, roughly 17 rarely observed V segments, including chromosome 9 orphons, were left out of the earlier analysis of 500 to 750 of the donors. HLA typing was unavailable for some donors at each locus, so association tests used only the typed subset. In vitro tests confirmed that a few of the cytomegalovirus-associated TCR beta chains recognize cytomegalovirus antigens. Compared with equally common non-associated chains, HLA-associated TCR beta chains in a later analysis were more clonally expanded and had lower generation probabilities.

The CDR3 spans 17 residues, from the cysteine through the phenylalanine. CDR3 DNA only is kept here, 51 bases in frame from base 1. V loses 6 bases at its end and J loses 1 base; junction bases beyond the gene matches: 10. The germline V gene (reference sequence) gives CDR1 as MNHEY and CDR2 as SMNVEV. Libraries were made using the immunoSEQ multiplex PCR assay. For the multiplex PCR, a mixture combining 60 forward primers for TCR Vbeta segments and 13 reverse primers for TCR Jbeta segments was used. Amplification of the CDR3 region of rearranged TCR beta genes was performed with a multiplex PCR assay on genomic DNA. The Illumina HiSeq System was used to sequence the amplified TCR beta libraries as 87-base-pair reads. Regarding the original processing steps: A later analysis counted around 72 million unique TCR beta chains across the 700 or so repertoires, and some 11 million of these chains were shared by at least two donors. A nearest-neighbor algorithm error-corrected the raw reads and collapsed the reads into unique sequences, merging closely related sequences to remove PCR and sequencing errors. To assign V, D and J gene segments, CDR3 sequences were aligned to IMGT reference sequences. For a sequence to be retained, at least a six-nucleotide match to both a V gene segment and a J gene segment was required. A rearrangement counted as productive if the CDR3 had no stop codons and remained in frame with V and J, and every other rearrangement counted as non-productive. CDR3 was defined according to IMGT convention as the region running from the second conserved V-encoded cysteine to the conserved J-encoded phenylalanine. The earlier analysis of about 560 of the donors excluded any sequence lacking an unambiguous match to a single V gene segment. In an earlier analysis of a few hundred of the donors, V segments were called functional above 56.7% productive rearrangements and were called segregating when the between-donor standard deviation exceeded 5%. A statistical classification framework was built to diagnose cytomegalovirus status from the catalog of TCR beta chain sequences. In a later analysis, TCR nucleotide sequences were compared against IMGT/GENE-DB human TR gene sequences so that V and J genes could be assigned. A later analysis assigned CDR3 sequences and most-parsimonious VDJ recombination scenarios with the TCRdist pipeline. In a later analysis, each TCR beta chain was defined by its CDR3 amino acid sequence together with its V-gene family, and reads lacking a unique V-gene family were excluded. As a way to deal with suspected cross-contamination and a sequencing artifact, a later analysis dropped approximately 590 nucleotide sequences that were highly shared and had low generation probability. In a later analysis, a clonal expansion index for each public chain was calculated from normalized within-repertoire ranks of inferred template counts. Generation probabilities in a later analysis came from a VDJ recombination model fitted to out-of-frame rearrangements, and those results were checked against IGoR. A later analysis scored TCR-TCR, TCR-HLA and TCR-CMV co-occurrence with hypergeometric tests, applying a repertoire-size bias correction to TCR pairs. To estimate false discovery rates, a later analysis permuted the HLA or CMV assignments 20 times. A later analysis grouped co-occurring TCRs with DBSCAN, adding TCRdist sequence similarity when clustering within HLA-allele-positive subsets. Repertoires with fewer than 30,000 or more than 120,000 public chains, plus five repertoires with anomalous nucleotide sharing, were excluded from co-occurrence clustering. TCRdb provides this immuneACCESS table in a form limited to in-frame rearrangements. Some clones are lacking; in checked studies, under half of them reflect an unresolved V gene, and why the rest are absent is not known. The D gene and trimming were derived from the DNA, and the V and J assignments and clone size from that table. The sample table lists 150,000 to 200,000 clones, roughly 80% of them with a count of one. The ten largest account for 4% to 5.5% of the sample.

The cohort consisted of 666 healthy bone marrow donors. At the time of sampling, every cohort member was nominally healthy, though immune exposures that went unrecorded were likely present. The donor tested CMV seronegative and was one of the 352 seronegative cohort members. Every donor gave a peripheral blood sample, and the peripheral blood mononuclear cells from that sample were used for TCR beta sequencing. The Qiagen DNeasy Blood Extraction Kit was used to extract genomic DNA from the blood cell samples. The receptor comes from a man aged 30-40 years in good health and CMV-seronegative. The sequence links TRBV27 to TRBJ1-5, with 9 bases matching TRBD1. Material for sequencing was PBMCs. The CDR3 protein is CASRVGWTGASNQPQHF. The DNA sequence is as follows: TGTGCCAGCAGAGTGGGATGGACAGGGGCAAGCAATCAGCCCCAGCATTTT.